The entry below gives a single TCR beta chain sequence along with its context. Its antigen is currently unknown. 13 Jbeta primers and 60 Vbeta primers were used for the PCR. Using immunoSEQ multiplex PCR, the repertoire was profiled, and TCRdb retains in-frame clones only, with some absent. This table holds some 170,000 clones, more than 65% found once. The data derive from a study of cytomegalovirus exposure and HLA in healthy donors. Study-level points and caveats: Researchers counted 150 to 200 TCR beta chains as cytomegalovirus-associated. Per a later analysis, about 15,000 TCR beta sequences showed association with HLA alleles at 0.05 false discovery rate.

V was trimmed by 0 bases and J by 12 bases, leaving 15 bases between them. Germline V gives CDR1 SGHDN, CDR2 FVKESK. CDR3 length: 13 residues. The chain recombines TRBV14 with TRBJ2-7; TRBD2 is a possible D gene (6 bases). This clonotype originated in a man aged 18 to 30 in good health and CMV-seropositive. Material for sequencing was PBMCs. The DNA for the CDR3 is TGTGCCAGCAGCCAAGATCGAGGAGGGCCTGTGTACGTC. It is translated as CASSQDRGGPVYV.